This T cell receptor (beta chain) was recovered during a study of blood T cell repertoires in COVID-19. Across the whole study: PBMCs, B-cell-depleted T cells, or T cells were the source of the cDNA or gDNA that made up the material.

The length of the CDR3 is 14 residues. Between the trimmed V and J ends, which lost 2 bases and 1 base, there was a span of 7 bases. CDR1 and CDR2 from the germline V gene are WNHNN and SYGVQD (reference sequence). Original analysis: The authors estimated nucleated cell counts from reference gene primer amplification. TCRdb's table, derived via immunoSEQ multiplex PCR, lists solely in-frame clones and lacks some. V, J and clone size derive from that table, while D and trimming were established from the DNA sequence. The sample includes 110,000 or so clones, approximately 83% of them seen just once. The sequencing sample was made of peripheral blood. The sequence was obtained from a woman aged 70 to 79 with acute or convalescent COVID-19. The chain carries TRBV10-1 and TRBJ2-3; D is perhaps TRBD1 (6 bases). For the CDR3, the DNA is TGCGCCAGCAGTGAGACAGGGCGCACAGATACGCAGTATTTT. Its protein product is CASSETGRTDTQYF.